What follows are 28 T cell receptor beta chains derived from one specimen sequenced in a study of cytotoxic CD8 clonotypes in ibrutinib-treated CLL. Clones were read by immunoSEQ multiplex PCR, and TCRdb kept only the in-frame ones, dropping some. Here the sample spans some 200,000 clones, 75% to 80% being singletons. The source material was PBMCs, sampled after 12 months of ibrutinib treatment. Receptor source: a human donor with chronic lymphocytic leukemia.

CDR3 in DNA: TGTGCCAGCAGCACTCGGACAGTTCCTGAAGCTTTCTTT. Residues: CASSTRTVPEAFF. The V and J genes are TRBV5-8 and TRBJ1-1; possibly TRBD1 for D (6 bases). Trimming removed 4 bases from V and 6 bases from J, with 13 bases in between. This CDR3 has 13 residues. Looked up from germline, CDR1 is SGHTS and CDR2 is YDEGEE.

The CDR3 nucleotides read TGCGCCAGCAGCCCGGGGGACAGGGGTCCCACAGATACGCAGTATTTT. Protein product: CASSPGDRGPTDTQYF. The rearrangement joins TRBV5-1 to TRBJ2-3; 10 bases align to TRBD1. Germline V gene lookup returns CDR1 SGHRS and CDR2 YFSETQ. CDR3 length equals 16 residues. After removal of 4 bases from V and 2 bases from J, the junction contained 7 bases not matched to a gene.

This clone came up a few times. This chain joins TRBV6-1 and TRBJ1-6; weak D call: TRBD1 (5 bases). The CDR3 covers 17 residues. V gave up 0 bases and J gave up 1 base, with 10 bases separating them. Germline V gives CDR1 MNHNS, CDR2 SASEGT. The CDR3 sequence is CASSEAGGKSYNSPLHF. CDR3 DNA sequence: TGTGCCAGCAGTGAAGCTGGGGGGAAATCCTATAATTCACCCCTCCACTTT.

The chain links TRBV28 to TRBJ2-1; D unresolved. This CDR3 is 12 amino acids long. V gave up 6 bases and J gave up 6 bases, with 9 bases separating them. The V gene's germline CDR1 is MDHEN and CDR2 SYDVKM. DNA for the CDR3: TGTGCCAGCAGGGACCTACCCAATGAGCAGTTCTTC. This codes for CASRDLPNEQFF.

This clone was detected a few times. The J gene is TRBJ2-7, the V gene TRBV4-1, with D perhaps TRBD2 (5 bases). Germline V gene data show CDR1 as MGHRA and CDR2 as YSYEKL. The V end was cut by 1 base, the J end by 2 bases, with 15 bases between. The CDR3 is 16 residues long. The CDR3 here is CASSQVDWGETYEQYF. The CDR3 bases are TGCGCCAGCAGCCAAGTAGATTGGGGAGAAACCTACGAGCAGTACTTC.

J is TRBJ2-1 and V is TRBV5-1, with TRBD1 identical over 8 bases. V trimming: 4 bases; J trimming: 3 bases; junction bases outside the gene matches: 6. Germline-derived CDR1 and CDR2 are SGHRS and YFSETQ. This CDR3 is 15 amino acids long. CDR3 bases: TGCGCCAGCAGCCCTGGACAGGGAATCTACAATGAGCAGTTCTTC. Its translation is CASSPGQGIYNEQFF.

CDR3 in DNA: TGTGCCAGCAGTTTTCTAACTAGCGGCTACGAGCAGTACTTC. It translates to CASSFLTSGYEQYF. This chain uses TRBV27 with TRBJ2-7, with TRBD2 matching over 8 bases. This CDR3 spans 14 amino acids. V shed 3 bases, J shed 3 bases, and the junction held 4 bases outside the gene matches. The germline V gene encodes CDR1 MNHEY and CDR2 SMNVEV (reference sequence).

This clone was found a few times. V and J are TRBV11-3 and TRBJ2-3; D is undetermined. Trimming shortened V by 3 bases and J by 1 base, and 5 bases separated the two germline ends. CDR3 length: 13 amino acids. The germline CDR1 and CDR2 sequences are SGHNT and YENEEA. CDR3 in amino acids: CASSFRGTDTQYF. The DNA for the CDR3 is TGTGCCAGCAGCTTCCGGGGCACAGATACGCAGTATTTT.

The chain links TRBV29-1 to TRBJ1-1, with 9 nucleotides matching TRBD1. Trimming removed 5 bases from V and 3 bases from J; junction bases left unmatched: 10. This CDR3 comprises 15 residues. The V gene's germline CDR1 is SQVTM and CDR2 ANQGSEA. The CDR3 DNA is TGCAGCGTTCAATACAGGGGGCGGAGGTACACTGAAGCTTTCTTT. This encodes CSVQYRGRRYTEAFF.

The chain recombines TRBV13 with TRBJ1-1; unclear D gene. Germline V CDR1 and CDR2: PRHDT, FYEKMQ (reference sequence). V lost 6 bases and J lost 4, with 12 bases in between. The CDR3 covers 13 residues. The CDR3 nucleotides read TGTGCCAGCAGTTCTAGACCGGCCACTGAAGCTTTCTTT. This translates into CASSSRPATEAFF.

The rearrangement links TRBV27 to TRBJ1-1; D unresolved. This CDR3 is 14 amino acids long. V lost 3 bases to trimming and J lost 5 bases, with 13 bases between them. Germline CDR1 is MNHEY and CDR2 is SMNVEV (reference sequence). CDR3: CASSLLREGTEAFF. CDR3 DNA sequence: TGTGCCAGCAGTTTGCTCCGTGAGGGAACTGAAGCTTTCTTT.

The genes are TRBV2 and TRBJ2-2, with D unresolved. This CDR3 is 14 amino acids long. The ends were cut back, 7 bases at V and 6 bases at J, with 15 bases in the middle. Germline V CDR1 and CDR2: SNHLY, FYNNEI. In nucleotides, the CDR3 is TGTGCCAGCAATGGCCCCCCCGGGCCCGGGGAGCTGTTTTTT. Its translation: CASNGPPGPGELFF.

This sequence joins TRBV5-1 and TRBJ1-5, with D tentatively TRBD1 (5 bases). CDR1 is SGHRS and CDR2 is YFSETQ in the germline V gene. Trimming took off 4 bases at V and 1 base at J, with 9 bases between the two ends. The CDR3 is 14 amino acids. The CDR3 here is CASSPGDSNQPQHF. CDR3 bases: TGCGCCAGCAGCCCCGGGGACAGCAATCAGCCCCAGCATTTT. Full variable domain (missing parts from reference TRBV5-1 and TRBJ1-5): KAGVTQTPRYLIKTRGQQVTLSCSPISGHRSVSWYQQTPGQGLQFLFEYFSETQRNKGNFPGRFSGRQFSNSRSEMNVSTLELGDSALYLCASSPGDSNQPQHFGDGTRLSIL.

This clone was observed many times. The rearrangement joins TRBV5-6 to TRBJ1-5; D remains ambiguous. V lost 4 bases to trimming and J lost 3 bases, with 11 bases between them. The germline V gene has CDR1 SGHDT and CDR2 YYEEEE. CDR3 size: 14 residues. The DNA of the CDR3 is TGTGCCAGCAGCCGGGGTTTTGACAATCAGCCCCAGCATTTT. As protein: CASSRGFDNQPQHF.

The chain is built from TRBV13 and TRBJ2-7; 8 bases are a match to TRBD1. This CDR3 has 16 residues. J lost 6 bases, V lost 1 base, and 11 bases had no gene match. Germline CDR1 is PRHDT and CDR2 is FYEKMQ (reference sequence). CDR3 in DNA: TGTGCCAGCAGCTTAGAGATGGGCAGGGGGCTGGCCGAGCAGTACTTC. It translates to CASSLEMGRGLAEQYF.

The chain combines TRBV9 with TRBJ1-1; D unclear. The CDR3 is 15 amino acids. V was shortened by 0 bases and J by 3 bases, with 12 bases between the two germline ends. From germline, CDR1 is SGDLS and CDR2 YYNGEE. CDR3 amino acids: CASSVVGSFDTEAFF. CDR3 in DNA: TGTGCCAGCAGCGTAGTGGGTTCATTCGACACTGAAGCTTTCTTT.

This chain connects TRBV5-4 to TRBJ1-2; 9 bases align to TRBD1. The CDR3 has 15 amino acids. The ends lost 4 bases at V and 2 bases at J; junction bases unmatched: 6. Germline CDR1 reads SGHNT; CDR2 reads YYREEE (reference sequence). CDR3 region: CASSPAGTGNYGYTF. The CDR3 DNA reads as TGTGCCAGCAGCCCCGCCGGGACAGGGAACTATGGCTACACCTTC.

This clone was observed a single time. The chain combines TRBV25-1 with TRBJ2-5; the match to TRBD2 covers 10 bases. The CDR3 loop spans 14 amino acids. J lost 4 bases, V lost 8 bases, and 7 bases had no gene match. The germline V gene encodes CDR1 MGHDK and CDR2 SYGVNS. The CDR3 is CASCQRGGPETQYF. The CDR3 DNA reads TGTGCCAGCTGCCAGCGGGGGGGCCCAGAGACCCAGTACTTC.

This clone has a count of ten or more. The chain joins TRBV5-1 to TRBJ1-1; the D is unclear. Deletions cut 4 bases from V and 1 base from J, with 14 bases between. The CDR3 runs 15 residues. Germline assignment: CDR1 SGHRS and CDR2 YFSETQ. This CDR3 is CASSVMSWGNTEAFF. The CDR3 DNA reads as TGCGCCAGCAGCGTCATGTCCTGGGGGAACACTGAAGCTTTCTTT.

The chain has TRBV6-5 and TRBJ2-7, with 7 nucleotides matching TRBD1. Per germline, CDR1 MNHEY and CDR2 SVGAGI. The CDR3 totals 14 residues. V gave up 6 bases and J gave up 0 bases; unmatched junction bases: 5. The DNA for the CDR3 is TGTGCCAGCAGGCCACAGGGGAGCTCCTACGAGCAGTACTTC. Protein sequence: CASRPQGSSYEQYF.

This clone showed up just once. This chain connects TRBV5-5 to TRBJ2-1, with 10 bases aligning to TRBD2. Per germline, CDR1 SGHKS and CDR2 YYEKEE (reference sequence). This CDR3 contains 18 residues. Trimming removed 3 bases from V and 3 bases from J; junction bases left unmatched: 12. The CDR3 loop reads CASSWGASGRVDYNEQFF. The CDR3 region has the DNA TGTGCCAGCAGCTGGGGGGCTAGCGGGAGAGTTGACTACAATGAGCAGTTCTTC.

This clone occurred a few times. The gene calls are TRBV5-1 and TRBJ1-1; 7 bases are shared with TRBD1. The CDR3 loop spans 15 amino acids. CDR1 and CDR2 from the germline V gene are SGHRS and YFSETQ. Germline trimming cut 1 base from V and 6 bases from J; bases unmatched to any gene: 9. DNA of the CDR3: TGCGCCAGCAGCTTGCTAATAGGGCAGGGGGCTGAAGCTTTCTTT. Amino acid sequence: CASSLLIGQGAEAFF.

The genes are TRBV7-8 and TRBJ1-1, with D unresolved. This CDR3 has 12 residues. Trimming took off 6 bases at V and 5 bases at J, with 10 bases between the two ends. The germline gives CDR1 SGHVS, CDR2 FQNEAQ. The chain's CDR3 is CASSDRRTEAFF. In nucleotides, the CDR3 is TGTGCCAGCAGTGACCGTAGGACTGAAGCTTTCTTT.

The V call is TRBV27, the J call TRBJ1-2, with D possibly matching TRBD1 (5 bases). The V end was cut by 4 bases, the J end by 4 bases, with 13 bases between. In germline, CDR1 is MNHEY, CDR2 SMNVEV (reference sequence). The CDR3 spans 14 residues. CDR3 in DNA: TGTGCCAGCAGTTACAGTTATGGGGGCTATGGCTACACCTTC. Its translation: CASSYSYGGYGYTF.

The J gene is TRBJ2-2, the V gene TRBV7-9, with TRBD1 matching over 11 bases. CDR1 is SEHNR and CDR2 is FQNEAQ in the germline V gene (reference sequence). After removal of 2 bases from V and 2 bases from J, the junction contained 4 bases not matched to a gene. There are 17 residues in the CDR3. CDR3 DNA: TGTGCCAGCAGCTTAAGGACAGGGGGCCCTAACACCGGGGAGCTGTTTTTT. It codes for CASSLRTGGPNTGELFF. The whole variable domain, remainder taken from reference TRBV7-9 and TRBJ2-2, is DTGVSQNPRHKITKRGQNVTFRCDPISEHNRLYWYRQTLGQGPEFLTYFQNEAQLEKSRLLSDRFSAERPKGSFSTLEIQRTEQGDSAMYLCASSLRTGGPNTGELFFGEGSRLTVL.

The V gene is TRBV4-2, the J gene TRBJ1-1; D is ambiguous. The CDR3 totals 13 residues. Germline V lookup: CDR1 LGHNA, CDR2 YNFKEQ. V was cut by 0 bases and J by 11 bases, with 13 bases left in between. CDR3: CASSQDLVFGAFF. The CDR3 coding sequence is TGTGCCAGCAGCCAAGATCTGGTCTTCGGGGCTTTCTTT.

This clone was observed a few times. The CDR3 DNA reads as TGTGCCAGCAGTTCAGCCAGGGGTTTGTATTTT. Translated, it gives CASSSARGLYF. The chain combines TRBV28 with TRBJ2-3; D possibly corresponds to TRBD1 (6 bases). The germline gives CDR1 MDHEN, CDR2 SYDVKM. Trimming removed 4 bases at V and 14 bases at J, with 13 bases between. CDR3 length: 11 residues.

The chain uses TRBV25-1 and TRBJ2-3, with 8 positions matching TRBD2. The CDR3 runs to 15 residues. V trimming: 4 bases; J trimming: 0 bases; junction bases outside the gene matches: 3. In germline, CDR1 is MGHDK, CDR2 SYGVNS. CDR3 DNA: TGTGCCAGCAGTGTACTAGCGGAAAGCACAGATACGCAGTATTTT. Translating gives CASSVLAESTDTQYF.